This TCR beta chain stems from a study of blood T cell repertoires in COVID-19. Study as a whole: The United States, Italy and Spain were the sources of the acute and convalescent COVID-19 samples. Nucleic acid was either cDNA or gDNA, and it came from T cells, B-cell-depleted T cells, or PBMCs.

Profiling relied on immunoSEQ multiplex PCR, and the TCRdb table lists in-frame clones only, not all of them. The data show 150,000 or so clones, 82% seen once. V lost 3 bases and J lost 9; bases outside the gene matches: 15. Germline assignment: CDR1 LGHDT and CDR2 YNNKEL (reference sequence). The CDR3 has 18 amino acids. Sequenced input: peripheral blood. This clonotype was sampled from a human donor with acute or convalescent COVID-19. The donor label of this sample is uncertain. V is TRBV3-1 (or the pseudogene TRBV3-2) and J is TRBJ2-1; 12 positions agree with TRBD2. CDR3 DNA sequence: TGTGCCAGCAGCCACCTACCACGACTAGCGGGGGCGAGTGGTGAGCAGTTCTTC. It encodes CASSHLPRLAGASGEQFF.